The rows below give T cell receptor beta chains drawn from one sample of a study of identical twins. TCRdb reprocessed the 5' RACE reads with MiXCR, giving one entry per CDR3 protein. This sample has 640,000 or so distinct CDR3 sequences, with 5.5% to 6.5% found just once. Input material: naive T cells sorted from blood. These TCRs come from a man aged 18 to 29 in good health. CDR3s include the opening cysteine and the closing phenylalanine or tryptophan. A D gene is named only where the DNA matches it firmly. Not every row has a clone size; where given, it reads once, few, many or a size class.

DNA: TGTGCCACCAGCAGAGATTTCGGACTAGCGAACACAGATACGCAGTATTTT
CDR3: CATSRDFGLANTDTQYF
J: TRBJ2-3
size: many
D: TRBD2
V: TRBV15

DNA: TGTGCCAGCTCATTGAACTCGAACACTGAAGCTTTCTTT
CDR3: CASSLNSNTEAFF
J: TRBJ1-1
size: few
D: NA
V: TRBV18

DNA: TGCAGTGCTCCTTTGGGCGGGAGACGGAATGAGCAGTTCTTC
CDR3: CSAPLGGRRNEQFF
J: TRBJ2-1
size: many
D: TRBD2
V: TRBV20-1

DNA: TGTGCCAGCTCAGCCGCTAGCGGGGTTAGGAATGAGCAGTTCTTC
CDR3: CASSAASGVRNEQFF
J: TRBJ2-1
size: many
D: TRBD2
V: TRBV18

DNA: TGTGCCAGCAGAGGGGAGACAGTCTATGATGAGCAGTTCTTC
CDR3: CASRGETVYDEQFF
J: TRBJ2-1
size: NA
D: NA
V: TRBV27

DNA: TGTGCCAGCAGCCAATTACCAGGGGAGGATCGACCGGGGGAGCTGTTTTTT
CDR3: CASSQLPGEDRPGELFF
J: TRBJ2-2
size: NA
D: NA
V: TRBV4-2

DNA: TGCGCCAGCAGCTTGGGCGGGACTCCATACGAGCAGTACTTC
CDR3: CASSLGGTPYEQYF
J: TRBJ2-7
size: many
D: NA
V: TRBV5-1

DNA: TGCGCCAGCAGGGGACGAATCGAAGAGACCCAGTACTTC
CDR3: CASRGRIEETQYF
J: TRBJ2-5
size: few
D: NA
V: TRBV5-1

DNA: TGTGCCAGCAGCTTACGACGCGGGAATGAGCAGTTCTTC
CDR3: CASSLRRGNEQFF
J: TRBJ2-1
size: NA
D: NA
V: TRBV11-3

DNA: TGCAGTGCTAGCGCGCTCGACAGGGGGCTTGGAAACACCATATATTTT
CDR3: CSASALDRGLGNTIYF
J: TRBJ1-3
size: many
D: TRBD1
V: TRBV20-1

DNA: TGCAGTGGCATACCGGGACCCCGGCACGAGCAGTACTTC
CDR3: CSGIPGPRHEQYF
J: TRBJ2-7
size: many
D: NA
V: TRBV20-1

DNA: TGTGCCAGCAGTACTACGGGAGGGCCTATGGATACGCAGTATTTT
CDR3: CASSTTGGPMDTQYF
J: TRBJ2-3
size: many
D: TRBD2
V: TRBV12-3/TRBV12-4

DNA: TGCAGCGTTGTCTTTGTAGGTAGCTCCTACGAGCAGTACTTC
CDR3: CSVVFVGSSYEQYF
J: TRBJ2-7
size: NA
D: NA
V: TRBV29-1

DNA: TGTGCCAGCAGCGTAGCCCCGACTAGCGGTCCGTTTCGCTCCTACAATGAGCAGTTCTTC
CDR3: CASSVAPTSGPFRSYNEQFF
J: TRBJ2-1
size: many
D: TRBD2
V: TRBV9

DNA: TGCAGTGCTAGACGCAATTTGGTAGATGGCTACACCTTC
CDR3: CSARRNLVDGYTF
J: TRBJ1-2
size: few
D: NA
V: TRBV20-1

DNA: TGTGCCAGCAGCCAAGTTGGGGGCCAAGATACGCAGTATTTT
CDR3: CASSQVGGQDTQYF
J: TRBJ2-3
size: few
D: NA
V: TRBV14

DNA: TGTGCCAGCAGCTTTCGTCTGTATGGGGAGACCCAGTACTTC
CDR3: CASSFRLYGETQYF
J: TRBJ2-5
size: many
D: NA
V: TRBV13

DNA: TGTGCCAGCAGTAACCCACGGGACACCTACACAGATACGCAGTATTTT
CDR3: CASSNPRDTYTDTQYF
J: TRBJ2-3
size: few
D: NA
V: TRBV6-5

DNA: TGTGCCAGCAGCTTAATGCTCGGGGGCACAGATACGCAGTATTTT
CDR3: CASSLMLGGTDTQYF
J: TRBJ2-3
size: NA
D: NA
V: TRBV7-3

DNA: TGTGCCAGCAGCCGTGCGGGAGGGCCGTACACCGGGGAGCTGTTTTTT
CDR3: CASSRAGGPYTGELFF
J: TRBJ2-2
size: NA
D: TRBD2
V: TRBV14

DNA: TGTGCCAGCAGCCAAAACCCCTACGAGCAGTACTTC
CDR3: CASSQNPYEQYF
J: TRBJ2-7
size: many
D: NA
V: TRBV12-3/TRBV12-4

DNA: TGCGCCAGCAGCTCAAGACTAGCGGGATCAGAAGATACGCAGTATTTT
CDR3: CASSSRLAGSEDTQYF
J: TRBJ2-3
size: many
D: TRBD2
V: TRBV5-1

DNA: TGTGCCAGCAGCTTACCGGGGGGCAATCAGCCCCAGCATTTT
CDR3: CASSLPGGNQPQHF
J: TRBJ1-5
size: many
D: NA
V: TRBV7-9

DNA: TGCAGCGTTGAAGGCTTCACCAATGAGCAGTTCTTC
CDR3: CSVEGFTNEQFF
J: TRBJ2-1
size: many
D: NA
V: TRBV29-1

DNA: TGTGCCAGCAGCCTGACTAGCGGGGCGACCTACAATGAGCAGTTCTTC
CDR3: CASSLTSGATYNEQFF
J: TRBJ2-1
size: many
D: TRBD2
V: TRBV3-1

DNA: TGCGCCAGCAGCCTCACCTGGAACACTGAAGCTTTCTTT
CDR3: CASSLTWNTEAFF
J: TRBJ1-1
size: many
D: NA
V: TRBV5-1

DNA: TGTGCCAGCACAGGGGGCAACGAGCAGTACTTC
CDR3: CASTGGNEQYF
J: TRBJ2-7
size: few
D: TRBD1
V: TRBV27

DNA: TGTGCCAGCAGCTCTCAACAGGGTGGAGACATTCAGTACTTC
CDR3: CASSSQQGGDIQYF
J: TRBJ2-4
size: many
D: NA
V: TRBV6-1

DNA: TGCAGCGTTTCGACAGGGGGCGCCCCGAGCGAGCAGTACTTC
CDR3: CSVSTGGAPSEQYF
J: TRBJ2-7
size: few
D: TRBD1
V: TRBV29-1

DNA: TGCAGTGCTAACGGGGGCCCGTTACAGCCCCAGCATTTT
CDR3: CSANGGPLQPQHF
J: TRBJ1-5
size: NA
D: NA
V: TRBV20-1

DNA: TGCGCCAGCAGCTTGGAGCTAGGTGGCAGCTACAATGAGCAGTTCTTC
CDR3: CASSLELGGSYNEQFF
J: TRBJ2-1
size: few
D: NA
V: TRBV5-1

DNA: TGTGCCAGCAGTGGAGAGACAGGGGAGTTTGGAAACACCATATATTTT
CDR3: CASSGETGEFGNTIYF
J: TRBJ1-3
size: NA
D: TRBD1
V: TRBV2

DNA: TGTGCCAGCAACGACCGGTCCGGGGAGCTGTTTTTT
CDR3: CASNDRSGELFF
J: TRBJ2-2
size: many
D: NA
V: TRBV2

DNA: TGTGCCAGCAGTCCTACGCCTCAGCCCCAGCATTTT
CDR3: CASSPTPQPQHF
J: TRBJ1-5
size: NA
D: NA
V: TRBV12-3/TRBV12-4

DNA: TGCGCCAGCAGCCAAGATAATTCCGGGGGAAGAAGAGATACGCAGTATTTT
CDR3: CASSQDNSGGRRDTQYF
J: TRBJ2-3
size: many
D: NA
V: TRBV4-3

DNA: TGCGCCAGCATAAACACTGAAGCTTTCTTT
CDR3: CASINTEAFF
J: TRBJ1-1
size: few
D: NA
V: TRBV5-1

DNA: TGTGCCAGCAGCATAGGGCCGGGGAGGGGCATGAACACTGAAGCTTTCTTT
CDR3: CASSIGPGRGMNTEAFF
J: TRBJ1-1
size: few
D: NA
V: TRBV7-2

DNA: TGTGCCAGCAGCTTAACAGAGCCCAAAAACATTCAGTACTTC
CDR3: CASSLTEPKNIQYF
J: TRBJ2-4
size: few
D: NA
V: TRBV7-9

DNA: TGCAGTGCTAAGTCTCCGTGGAGGAATGAGCAGTTCTTC
CDR3: CSAKSPWRNEQFF
J: TRBJ2-1
size: many
D: NA
V: TRBV20-1

DNA: TGTGCCAGCAGCCAAGAGGGGGGATATTTAACCTACGAGCAGTACTTC
CDR3: CASSQEGGYLTYEQYF
J: TRBJ2-7
size: few
D: NA
V: TRBV3-1

DNA: TGCAGTGCTAGACACAGGGGGAGTAATTCACCCCTCCACTTT
CDR3: CSARHRGSNSPLHF
J: TRBJ1-6
size: many
D: TRBD1
V: TRBV20-1

DNA: TGCGCCAGCAGCCTAGGACAGGGGGGAAATAGCAATCAGCCCCAGCATTTT
CDR3: CASSLGQGGNSNQPQHF
J: TRBJ1-5
size: NA
D: TRBD1
V: TRBV4-1

DNA: TGCGCCAGCAGCCAGGCGGGACTAGCGGCGAACACCGGGGAGCTGTTTTTT
CDR3: CASSQAGLAANTGELFF
J: TRBJ2-2
size: many
D: TRBD2
V: TRBV4-1

DNA: TGTGCCAGCAGCAGAATTGGACAGGACTACAATGAGCAGTTCTTC
CDR3: CASSRIGQDYNEQFF
J: TRBJ2-1
size: NA
D: TRBD1
V: TRBV11-2

DNA: TGTGCCAGCAGTCCCCTGCCTAGCGGGAGCACCTACAATGAGCAGTTCTTC
CDR3: CASSPLPSGSTYNEQFF
J: TRBJ2-1
size: many
D: TRBD2
V: TRBV27

DNA: TGTGCCTTCCGGAGTGCAACTAATGAAAAACTGTTTTTT
CDR3: CAFRSATNEKLFF
J: TRBJ1-4
size: NA
D: NA
V: TRBV5-4

DNA: TGCGCCAGCAGCTTGGATGGGACCCAGTACTTC
CDR3: CASSLDGTQYF
J: TRBJ2-5
size: many
D: NA
V: TRBV5-1

DNA: TGCAGCGCTATGGGACTAGCGCCCGATGAGCAGTTCTTC
CDR3: CSAMGLAPDEQFF
J: TRBJ2-1
size: few
D: TRBD2
V: TRBV29-1

DNA: TGCAGTGCCCCACTAGCGGGAAGCTCCTACAATGAGCAGTTCTTC
CDR3: CSAPLAGSSYNEQFF
J: TRBJ2-1
size: few
D: TRBD2
V: TRBV20-1

DNA: TGTGCCAGCTCACGGGCGGCGACAGGGGGCTTGGTACAGCCCCAGCATTTT
CDR3: CASSRAATGGLVQPQHF
J: TRBJ1-5
size: NA
D: TRBD1
V: TRBV18

DNA: TGTGCCAGCACAGCAGGATTTAATACAGATACGCAGTATTTT
CDR3: CASTAGFNTDTQYF
J: TRBJ2-3
size: many
D: NA
V: TRBV12-3/TRBV12-4

DNA: TGTGCCAGCTTGCCCCAGTTGGGGGGCGAGACCCAGTACTTC
CDR3: CASLPQLGGETQYF
J: TRBJ2-5
size: many
D: NA
V: TRBV12-3/TRBV12-4

DNA: TGTGCCAGCAGTGACGGGACTAGCGGGGGAAATGAGCAGTTCTTC
CDR3: CASSDGTSGGNEQFF
J: TRBJ2-1
size: many
D: TRBD2
V: TRBV27

DNA: TGCGCCAGCAGCCAAGACAGGGTAGGGGAGACCCAGTACTTC
CDR3: CASSQDRVGETQYF
J: TRBJ2-5
size: many
D: NA
V: TRBV4-3

DNA: TGTGCCAGCAGTTTGAAATCTGGGGGGAACACTGAAGCTTTCTTT
CDR3: CASSLKSGGNTEAFF
J: TRBJ1-1
size: few
D: NA
V: TRBV28

DNA: TGTGCCAGCCCCAGCATCTCTGGGGCCAACGTCCTGACTTTC
CDR3: CASPSISGANVLTF
J: TRBJ2-6
size: NA
D: NA
V: TRBV7-9

DNA: TGTGCCAGCAGCGCAGGGGGCCACTCACCCCTCCACTTT
CDR3: CASSAGGHSPLHF
J: TRBJ1-6
size: few
D: TRBD1
V: TRBV6-1

DNA: TGCGCCAGCAGCTTGGTCCTGGGCCTCTACAATGAGCAGTTCTTC
CDR3: CASSLVLGLYNEQFF
J: TRBJ2-1
size: few
D: NA
V: TRBV5-1

DNA: TGCAGCGTTGGGGGCCTAAATCAGCCCCAGCATTTT
CDR3: CSVGGLNQPQHF
J: TRBJ1-5
size: many
D: NA
V: TRBV29-1

DNA: TGTGCCTGGAGTCAACAGGGTGGTAGGACTGAAGCTTTCTTT
CDR3: CAWSQQGGRTEAFF
J: TRBJ1-1
size: few
D: NA
V: TRBV30